These T cell receptor beta chains were read from a single sample in a study of shared clonotypes between healthy human individuals. Sequencing used immunoSEQ multiplex PCR; TCRdb keeps in-frame clones, though not all of them. Of about 2.5 million clones listed, less than 95% are singletons. The sequenced material came from naive CD4+ T cells from PBMCs. These receptor sequences come from a man aged 18 to 30 in good health. Some clones in this sample may be carry-over from other donors' samples. Each CDR3 is given with its conserved first and last residue. The order of the fields is V gene, clone size, J gene, CDR3 protein. Clone size, where shown, is once, few, many, or a class for clones that have expanded.

V gene: TRBV30
clone size: .
J gene: TRBJ1-6
CDR3 protein: CAWSVRGGQGGSPLHF

V gene: TRBV18
clone size: .
J gene: TRBJ2-7
CDR3 protein: CASSDFSGRFYEQYF

V gene: TRBV4-1
clone size: .
J gene: TRBJ1-1
CDR3 protein: CASSQVGGPTEAFF

V gene: TRBV5-1
clone size: few
J gene: TRBJ1-4
CDR3 protein: CASSLAGGTNEKLFF

V gene: TRBV6-5
clone size: .
J gene: TRBJ1-2
CDR3 protein: CASSNGQRYGYTF

V gene: TRBV5-4
clone size: .
J gene: TRBJ2-5
CDR3 protein: CASSRGVQETQYF

V gene: TRBV7-3
clone size: .
J gene: TRBJ2-5
CDR3 protein: CASSFEGDETQYF

V gene: TRBV6-6
clone size: .
J gene: TRBJ1-5
CDR3 protein: CASSYSIGQTQHF

V gene: TRBV18
clone size: .
J gene: TRBJ1-3
CDR3 protein: CASSPRGDRGTSGNTIYF

V gene: TRBV27
clone size: .
J gene: TRBJ2-2
CDR3 protein: CASKDRGLFSTGELFF

V gene: TRBV7-2
clone size: once
J gene: TRBJ2-5
CDR3 protein: CASSFRTGKETQYF

V gene: TRBV7-2
clone size: once
J gene: TRBJ1-3
CDR3 protein: CASSLRQGPSGNTIYF

V gene: TRBV15
clone size: .
J gene: TRBJ2-5
CDR3 protein: CATSRDERLQETQYF

V gene: TRBV11-2
clone size: .
J gene: TRBJ1-1
CDR3 protein: CASSLGENTEAFF

V gene: TRBV9
clone size: .
J gene: TRBJ2-5
CDR3 protein: CASSVAGTSGETQYF

V gene: TRBV7-3
clone size: .
J gene: TRBJ2-5
CDR3 protein: CASSSGQVETQYF

V gene: TRBV2
clone size: .
J gene: TRBJ2-5
CDR3 protein: CASPRKPLQETQYF

V gene: TRBV6-7
clone size: .
J gene: TRBJ2-4
CDR3 protein: CASTWDVLTKNIQYF

V gene: TRBV6-5
clone size: .
J gene: TRBJ2-1
CDR3 protein: CASSYSHGGEQFF

V gene: TRBV5-1
clone size: once
J gene: TRBJ2-5
CDR3 protein: CASSLAGSNGQGAKTQYF

V gene: TRBV19
clone size: .
J gene: TRBJ2-1
CDR3 protein: CASTPGTPSYNEQFF

V gene: TRBV2
clone size: .
J gene: TRBJ2-4
CDR3 protein: CAMKAGESIQYF

V gene: TRBV10-3
clone size: .
J gene: TRBJ1-2
CDR3 protein: CAISEGSLYGYTF

V gene: TRBV6-1
clone size: .
J gene: TRBJ1-5
CDR3 protein: CASSEAVAGGINQPQHF

V gene: TRBV28
clone size: once
J gene: TRBJ2-7
CDR3 protein: CASSVPGQGAYEQYF

V gene: TRBV5-1
clone size: once
J gene: TRBJ2-3
CDR3 protein: CASRLVAGMTDTQYF

V gene: TRBV2
clone size: once
J gene: TRBJ2-1
CDR3 protein: CASSVLAEQFF

V gene: TRBV28
clone size: .
J gene: TRBJ1-6
CDR3 protein: CASSFGGAISPLHF

V gene: TRBV18
clone size: few
J gene: TRBJ1-1
CDR3 protein: CASSPSRQSEAFF

V gene: TRBV6-6
clone size: few
J gene: TRBJ2-2
CDR3 protein: CASSQTFGPMGGELFF

V gene: TRBV11-2
clone size: .
J gene: TRBJ2-3
CDR3 protein: CASSWGLINTDTQYF

V gene: TRBV2
clone size: .
J gene: TRBJ2-7
CDR3 protein: CASRGEVGTVYEQYF

V gene: TRBV5-1
clone size: .
J gene: TRBJ2-3
CDR3 protein: CASSSTTSGRPTDTQYF

V gene: TRBV7-3
clone size: once
J gene: TRBJ2-3
CDR3 protein: CASSLTPAGDTQYF

V gene: TRBV20-1
clone size: .
J gene: TRBJ2-1
CDR3 protein: CSASLILEQFF

V gene: TRBV27
clone size: .
J gene: TRBJ1-3
CDR3 protein: CASSRGSSGNTIYF

V gene: TRBV9
clone size: once
J gene: TRBJ2-7
CDR3 protein: CASSGRDTFSYEQYF

V gene: TRBV5-1
clone size: .
J gene: TRBJ2-7
CDR3 protein: CASSPTGETGEGEQYF

V gene: TRBV6-5
clone size: .
J gene: TRBJ2-7
CDR3 protein: CASTPRRGQYF

V gene: TRBV5-1
clone size: .
J gene: TRBJ2-2
CDR3 protein: CASSPMGGRDTGELFF

V gene: TRBV15
clone size: .
J gene: TRBJ1-4
CDR3 protein: CATSRGGRGEKLFF

V gene: TRBV9
clone size: .
J gene: TRBJ2-1
CDR3 protein: CASSVGSVTYNEQFF

V gene: TRBV27
clone size: .
J gene: TRBJ2-7
CDR3 protein: CASSSLAGALEQYF

V gene: TRBV5-4
clone size: .
J gene: TRBJ2-1
CDR3 protein: CASSRPELNEQFF

V gene: TRBV27
clone size: .
J gene: TRBJ1-1
CDR3 protein: CASRTDRDGYESTEAFF

V gene: TRBV29-1
clone size: once
J gene: TRBJ2-3
CDR3 protein: CSATVGRGSTDTQYF

V gene: TRBV19
clone size: .
J gene: TRBJ2-7
CDR3 protein: CASAETSYEQYF

V gene: TRBV7-9
clone size: once
J gene: TRBJ2-7
CDR3 protein: CASSKGSGSSYEQYF

V gene: TRBV9
clone size: once
J gene: TRBJ2-5
CDR3 protein: CASSAVQGWKETQYF

V gene: TRBV16
clone size: .
J gene: TRBJ2-2
CDR3 protein: CASSQSKAGELFF

V gene: TRBV18
clone size: .
J gene: TRBJ2-3
CDR3 protein: CASSPTGGPGGTQYF

V gene: TRBV5-1
clone size: .
J gene: TRBJ1-4
CDR3 protein: CASSRDRGEKLFF

V gene: TRBV7-9
clone size: .
J gene: TRBJ2-3
CDR3 protein: CASSLWGTSGASTDTQYF

V gene: TRBV10-3
clone size: .
J gene: TRBJ1-1
CDR3 protein: CAISEPGRMNTEAFF

V gene: TRBV6-5
clone size: .
J gene: TRBJ2-1
CDR3 protein: CASRAGWNEQFF

V gene: TRBV28
clone size: .
J gene: TRBJ1-2
CDR3 protein: CASSSLTGTGGYTF

V gene: TRBV28
clone size: .
J gene: TRBJ1-4
CDR3 protein: CASSFTKGGKKLFF

V gene: TRBV4-2
clone size: .
J gene: TRBJ1-1
CDR3 protein: CASSQDTYTEAFF